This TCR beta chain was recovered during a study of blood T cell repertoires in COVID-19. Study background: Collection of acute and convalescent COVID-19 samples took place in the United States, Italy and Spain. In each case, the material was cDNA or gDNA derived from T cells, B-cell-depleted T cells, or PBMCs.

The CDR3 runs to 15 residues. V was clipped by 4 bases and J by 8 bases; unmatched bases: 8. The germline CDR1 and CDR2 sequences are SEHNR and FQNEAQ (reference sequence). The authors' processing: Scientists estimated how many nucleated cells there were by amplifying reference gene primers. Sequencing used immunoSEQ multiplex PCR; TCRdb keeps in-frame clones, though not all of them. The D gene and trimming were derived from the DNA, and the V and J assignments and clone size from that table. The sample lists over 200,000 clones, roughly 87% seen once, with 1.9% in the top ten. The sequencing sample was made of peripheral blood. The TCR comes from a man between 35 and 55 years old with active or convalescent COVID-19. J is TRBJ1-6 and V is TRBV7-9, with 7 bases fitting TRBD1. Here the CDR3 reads CASSSTTGLYSPLHF. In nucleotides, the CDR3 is TGTGCCAGCAGCTCGACGACAGGGTTGTATTCACCCCTCCACTTT.